This TCR beta chain comes out of a study of blood T cell repertoires in COVID-19. Study summary: Samples of COVID-19 (acute and convalescent) were obtained from the United States, Italy and Spain.

Assay: immunoSEQ multiplex PCR; the TCRdb copy retains only in-frame clones and omits some. This sample has 350,000 to 400,000 clones, with roughly 90% found just once. Allocation to cohorts depended on clinical history reported by the participants. The material sequenced was PBMCs or T cells enriched from blood (not recorded which). This TCR came from a woman aged 30 to 39 with acute COVID-19.

The CDR3 DNA follows: TGTGCCAGCTCCTCCTTGAGTAGCGGTGAGCGCCGAATAGCCGAGCAGTACTTC. It codes for CASSSLSSGERRIAEQYF. This sequence joins TRBV18 and TRBJ2-7; D perhaps matches TRBD2 (6 bases). Germline CDR1 is KGHSH and CDR2 is LQKENI. V lost 6 bases and J lost 6, with 30 bases in between. CDR3 length: 18 amino acids. Filled out from reference TRBV18 and TRBJ2-7, the complete variable domain reads NAGVMQNPRHLVRRRGQEARLRCSPMKGHSHVYWYRQLPEEGLKFMVYLQKENIIDESGMPKERFSAEFPKEGPSILRIQQVVRGDSAAYFCASSSLSSGERRIAEQYFGPGTRLTVT.